The next 20 T cell receptor beta chains were all read from a single sample in a study of regulatory T cells in long-lasting Graves disease. Time point denoted: newly diagnosed GD, antithyroid drugs for less than 3 months. PBMCs provided the RNA from which the TCR library was made. According to the study, TCR beta libraries were built with iRepertoire HTBI primers and CDR3-region Arm-PCR. From the multiplex PCR reads, TCRdb called clonotypes with MiXCR, one entry per CDR3 protein. The table records some 350,000 distinct CDR3 sequences, 15% to 20% of them present only once. This sample was also put to use in a study of T cells in Graves' hyperthyroidism and ophthalmopathy.

Sequences were derived from peripheral blood mononuclear cells (PBMCs), sampled at new diagnosis, from a patient treated with antithyroid drugs. These receptors originate from a woman aged 18-35 years with Graves disease.

The sample holds a few counts of this clonotype. The rearrangement joins TRBV28 to TRBJ2-1; D not certain. Germline V gene lookup returns CDR1 MDHEN and CDR2 SYDVKM. The V end was cut by 6 bases, the J end by 10 bases, with 13 bases between. The CDR3 loop spans 12 amino acids. The CDR3 DNA is TGTGCCAGCAGCCCAGTTCAGCGCGAGCAGTTCTTC. This gives the protein CASSPVQREQFF.

This clonotype has a handful of counts. V and J are TRBV12-3 or TRBV12-4 and TRBJ2-1, with 13 nucleotides matching TRBD2. This CDR3 region has 17 residues. The junction had 7 bases not matched to a gene; V was cut back by 1 base and J by 7 bases. The CDR3 DNA sequence: TGTGCCAGCAGTTTAGGGGGACTAGCGGGAAACTGGAATGAGCAGTTCTTC. Translating gives CASSLGGLAGNWNEQFF.

The sample holds many counts of this clonotype. V and J are TRBV2 and TRBJ2-5, with D perhaps TRBD1 or TRBD2 (5 bases each). This CDR3 has 14 residues. The V end was cut by 5 bases, the J end by 6 bases, with 16 bases between. Germline CDR1 and CDR2: SNHLY and FYNNEI. The CDR3 DNA reads as TGTGCCAGCAGTTGGGGGACCGACGGGCAGACCCAGTACTTC. This translates into CASSWGTDGQTQYF. Full variable domain (rest looked up from reference TRBV2 and TRBJ2-5): EPEVTQTPSHQVTQMGQEVILRCVPISNHLYFYWYRQILGQKVEFLVSFYNNEISEKSEIFDDQFSVERPDGSNFTLKIRSTKLEDSAMYFCASSWGTDGQTQYFGPGTRLLVL.

This clonotype was counted a few times. This could be a read error, since a much larger clone is one nucleotide away. The CDR3 DNA reads as TGTGCCAGCAGTAGCCTGAGCGAGGGGGCAGAGACCCAGTACTTC. Translated: CASSSLSEGAETQYF. The rearrangement uses TRBV28 and TRBJ2-5; 7 nucleotides align to TRBD1. The length of the CDR3 is 15 residues. Per the germline V gene, CDR1 is MDHEN and CDR2 is SYDVKM. V gave up 5 bases and J gave up 4 bases; unmatched junction bases: 10.

CDR3 protein: CASSFQSTGVRSGNTIYF. CDR3 nucleotides: TGTGCCAGCAGTTTCCAATCGACGGGGGTACGCTCTGGAAACACCATATATTTT. This rearrangement joins TRBV12-3 or TRBV12-4 to TRBJ1-3; TRBD1 is a possible D gene (5 bases). CDR3 length: 18 amino acids. Trimming cost V 3 bases and J 0 bases, with 18 bases left between them.

This clonotype showed up many times. This rearrangement joins TRBV7-9 to TRBJ1-2, with 7 bases matching TRBD1. Germline V CDR1 and CDR2: SEHNR, FQNEAQ (reference sequence). There are 16 residues in the CDR3. The V and J ends lost 5 bases and 2 bases, in that order; junction bases with no gene match: 11. The CDR3 region is CASSSPQGEDNYGYTF. CDR3 nucleotide sequence: TGTGCCAGCAGCAGCCCCCAGGGGGAGGACAACTATGGCTACACCTTC.

Turning to this clonotype: Given a much more abundant clone one base away, this may be a read error. The gene calls are TRBV20-1 and TRBJ1-5; D ambiguous. The CDR3 runs to 13 residues. Germline V lookup: CDR1 DFQATT, CDR2 SNEGSKA (reference sequence). CDR3 residues: CSARREGNQPRHF. In DNA form, the CDR3 reads TGCAGTGCCCGACGGGAGGGCAATCAGCCCCGGCATTTT.

The chain is built from TRBV5-1 and TRBJ1-3, with no clear D. The CDR3 extends over 15 amino acids. Looked up from germline, CDR1 is SGHRS and CDR2 is YFSETQ. Trimming took 3 bases from V and 4 from J, leaving 14 bases between them. CDR3 bases: TGCGCCAGCAGCTGGGGAGAGCCTGGCGGAAACACCATATATTTT. Protein product: CASSWGEPGGNTIYF.

The table lists this clonotype with many counts. The CDR3 spells CASSAVGLASGTDTQYF. Written as DNA, the CDR3 is TGTGCCAGCAGTGCCGTCGGACTAGCGTCGGGCACAGATACGCAGTATTTT. This chain uses TRBV27 with TRBJ2-3; 9 bases are shared with TRBD2. Germline V CDR1 and CDR2: MNHEY, SMNVEV (reference sequence). The CDR3 totals 17 residues. Trimming took 5 bases from V and 1 from J; bases not matched to a gene: 10.

At least ten counts were recorded for this clonotype. The chain carries TRBV30 and TRBJ1-1; D not certain. Trimming took off 1 base at V and 6 bases at J, with 9 bases between the two ends. The CDR3 contains 12 residues. CDR1 and CDR2 from the germline V gene are GTSNPN and SVGIG (reference sequence). The CDR3 DNA follows: TGTGCCTGGAGTGCGGGGAGGGCTGAAGCTTTCTTT. This gives the protein CAWSAGRAEAFF.

This clonotype has a count of ten or more. V usage is TRBV7-6 and J usage is TRBJ2-1, with 13 bases fitting TRBD2. CDR3 length equals 14 residues. The V gene end was trimmed by 5 bases and the J gene end by 8 bases; junction bases not matched to a gene: 3. Looked up from germline, CDR1 is SGHVS and CDR2 is FNYEAQ. The DNA of the CDR3 is TGTGCCAGCAGCGGACTAGCGGGAGCCCATGAGCAGTTCTTC. It codes for CASSGLAGAHEQFF.

This clonotype was seen ten or more times. The chain carries TRBV3-1 and TRBJ2-3; 11 positions agree with TRBD2. The CDR3 spans 15 residues. Trimming removed 1 base from V and 3 bases from J; junction bases left unmatched: 0. Germline V gives CDR1 LGHDT, CDR2 YNNKEL (reference sequence). CDR3 region: CASSQASGRTDTQYF. Written as DNA, the CDR3 is TGTGCCAGCAGCCAAGCTAGCGGGAGGACAGATACGCAGTATTTT.

This clonotype was detected a few times. This chain joins TRBV15 and TRBJ1-5; D not certain. V lost 1 base to trimming and J lost 0 bases, with 13 bases between them. The CDR3 covers 17 residues. The V gene's germline CDR1 is LNHNV and CDR2 YYDKDF (reference sequence). The CDR3 DNA follows: TGTGCCACCAGCAGAGGCCCGTCTGGGTATAGCAATCAGCCCCAGCATTTT. This sequence encodes CATSRGPSGYSNQPQHF.

This chain uses TRBV6-1 with TRBJ1-4; D remains unclear. This CDR3 contains 14 residues. V was cut by 2 bases and J by 4 bases, with 8 bases left in between. Germline V gene lookup returns CDR1 MNHNS and CDR2 SASEGT. CDR3 in DNA: TGTGCCAGCAGTGAATTGAGAGATAATGAAAAACTGTTTTTT. This sequence encodes CASSELRDNEKLFF.

There are many counts of this clonotype. V is TRBV10-3 and J is TRBJ1-1; D call uncertain. The CDR3 consists of 13 residues. Trimming left V 2 bases short and J 3 bases short, with 7 bases between. Germline CDR1 is ENHRY and CDR2 is SYGVKD. The CDR3 DNA sequence: TGTGCCATCAGTGAGGAGGTATACACTGAAGCTTTCTTT. Residues: CAISEEVYTEAFF.

This clonotype was seen repeatedly, ten times or more. This sequence joins TRBV11-3 and TRBJ2-1; weak D call: TRBD1 (6 bases). The CDR3 is made up of 13 amino acids. The germline V and J ends were trimmed by 5 bases and 8 bases, with 13 bases remaining between them. CDR1 SGHNT and CDR2 YENEEA come from the germline V gene. The CDR3 coding sequence is TGTGCCAGCAGCCCCTACAGGGCTCATGAGCAGTTCTTC. Protein product: CASSPYRAHEQFF.

This clonotype was counted at least ten times. This chain connects TRBV5-1 to TRBJ1-1, with a possible D match to TRBD1 (5 bases). Between the trimmed V and J ends, which lost 5 bases and 1 base, there was a span of 15 bases. CDR1 and CDR2 (germline): SGHRS, YFSETQ. The CDR3 totals 15 residues. The DNA of the CDR3 is TGCGCCAGCAGTTATGACCACGGGACGAACACTGAAGCTTTCTTT. Protein: CASSYDHGTNTEAFF.

This clonotype was observed at least ten times. This chain connects TRBV5-6 to TRBJ2-3; D not certain. The CDR3 extends over 13 amino acids. The V gene's germline CDR1 is SGHDT and CDR2 YYEEEE. V lost 2 bases to trimming and J lost 5 bases, with 9 bases between them. The CDR3 DNA reads TGTGCCAGCAGCTTTCTCGGTGGAGATACGCAGTATTTT. This sequence encodes CASSFLGGDTQYF.

This clonotype was detected many times. The genes are TRBV11-3 and TRBJ2-2; no definite D call. The V gene's germline CDR1 is SGHNT and CDR2 YENEEA. The CDR3 runs 15 residues. The V end lost 5 bases, the J end lost 8 bases, and 18 bases lay between the germline ends. CDR3 in amino acids: CASSPHGLLGGELFF. The CDR3 DNA reads TGTGCCAGCAGCCCCCACGGGTTACTCGGGGGGGAGCTGTTTTTT.

This clonotype appeared many times. The chain combines TRBV28 with TRBJ2-5, with D unresolved. Germline CDR1 is MDHEN and CDR2 is SYDVKM. The CDR3 spans 12 residues. With 6 bases removed from V and 9 bases from J, the gap between germline ends came to 14 bases. CDR3 region: CASRTAGPAQYF. The CDR3 DNA follows: TGTGCCAGCAGGACGGCCGGGCCAGCCCAGTACTTC.